The 31 T cell receptor beta chains listed next were all sequenced from one sample in a study of T cell repertoires in cytomegalovirus infection. TCRdb processed the reads anew with MiXCR; each CDR3 protein has one entry. The profile shows 150,000 to 200,000 distinct CDR3 sequences, 7.5% to 10% of them singletons. Source material: PBMCs. These TCRs come from a human donor in good health (CMV status not recorded). Some clones in this sample may be carry-over from other donors' samples.

This clonotype was seen at least ten times. This chain joins TRBV28 and TRBJ1-5; D gene uncertain. Looked up from germline, CDR1 is MDHEN and CDR2 is SYDVKM. The CDR3 runs 15 residues. Trimming pared 8 bases from V and 0 bases from J, leaving 14 bases between. The CDR3 is CASGILQNSNQPQHF. Here the CDR3 DNA reads TGTGCCAGCGGGATTCTTCAAAATAGCAATCAGCCCCAGCATTTT.

This clonotype has a handful of counts. This sequence joins TRBV7-9 and TRBJ2-2; TRBD2 agrees at 9 bases. The ends lost 5 bases at V and 4 bases at J; junction bases unmatched: 5. The CDR3 runs 15 residues. Germline assignment: CDR1 SEHNR and CDR2 FQNEAQ (reference sequence). The CDR3 is CASSRVAGVTGELFF. The CDR3 coding sequence is TGTGCCAGCAGCAGAGTAGCGGGAGTCACCGGGGAGCTGTTTTTT.

This rearrangement joins TRBV7-8 to TRBJ2-7, with 7 positions matching TRBD2. The CDR3 contains 16 residues. Trimming at V came to 2 bases and at J to 1 base, leaving 8 bases not matched to a gene. Germline CDR1 SGHVS, CDR2 FQNEAQ. The CDR3 region is CASSLRWEGRSYEQYF. The CDR3 DNA is TGTGCCAGCAGCTTAAGGTGGGAGGGCCGGTCCTACGAGCAGTACTTC.

This clonotype occurred many times. The J gene is TRBJ1-4, the V gene TRBV10-3; D may be TRBD1 (6 bases). V was shortened by 3 bases and J by 8 bases, with 13 bases between the two germline ends. Germline V CDR1 and CDR2: ENHRY, SYGVKD. This CDR3 has 14 residues. Here the CDR3 reads CAISDWTENEKLFF. Here the CDR3 DNA reads TGTGCCATCAGTGATTGGACAGAAAACGAAAAACTGTTTTTT.

This clonotype was seen at least ten times. This chain joins TRBV2 and TRBJ2-1; TRBD1 is a possible D gene (6 bases). The germline gives CDR1 SNHLY, CDR2 FYNNEI. This CDR3 spans 13 amino acids. Trimming cost V 11 bases and J 0 bases, with 11 bases left between them. The CDR3 loop reads CAGQRISYNEQFF. The CDR3 DNA sequence: TGTGCCGGACAGAGAATCTCCTACAATGAGCAGTTCTTC.

This clonotype was counted ten times or more. The chain uses TRBV27 and TRBJ2-7; perhaps TRBD1 as D (6 bases). The V and J ends lost 5 bases and 5 bases respectively, with 16 bases between them. Germline V gives CDR1 MNHEY, CDR2 SMNVEV (reference sequence). The CDR3 is 14 residues long. The CDR3 bases are TGTGCCAGCAGTCCCCGTGACAGGTTGGACGAGCAGTACTTC. Translated, it gives CASSPRDRLDEQYF.

In its sample, this clonotype was seen many times. The rearrangement uses TRBV7-2 and TRBJ2-4; a possible D gene is TRBD1 (7 bases). CDR1 and CDR2 from the germline V gene are SGHTA and FQGNSA. CDR3 length: 16 amino acids. Trimming shortened V by 2 bases and J by 8 bases, and 19 bases separated the two germline ends. DNA of the CDR3: TGTGCCAGCAGCTTACCTCCAGGGGGGAAGTTGGACATTCAGTACTTC. It yields the protein CASSLPPGGKLDIQYF.

This clonotype was counted between two and nine times. The chain uses TRBV4-1 and TRBJ2-7; 9 nucleotides align to TRBD2. V shed 1 base and J 3 bases; nucleotides not matched to a gene: 4. CDR1 is MGHRA, CDR2 YSYEKL, per germline. CDR3 size: 15 residues. The CDR3 loop is CASSQASGNNYEQYF. CDR3 nucleotides: TGCGCCAGCAGCCAAGCTAGCGGGAACAACTACGAGCAGTACTTC.

There are many counts of this clonotype. The chain is built from TRBV7-4 and TRBJ1-1; a weak D match, TRBD1 (5 bases). CDR3 length: 14 amino acids. Germline assignment: CDR1 SGHVT and CDR2 SQSDAQ. Trimming stripped 1 base from V and 1 base from J, with 7 bases between. The CDR3 DNA is TGTGCCAGCAGCTTAGTCGGACAGAACACTGAAGCTTTCTTT. Residues: CASSLVGQNTEAFF.

In its sample, this clonotype was seen many times. This chain joins TRBV6-1 and TRBJ2-1; 8 bases align to TRBD2. CDR3 length equals 15 residues. From germline, CDR1 is MNHNS and CDR2 SASEGT. V lost 6 bases, J lost 5 bases, and 9 bases stayed unmatched. CDR3 in amino acids: CASSQGLGRDNEQFF. CDR3 bases: TGTGCCAGCAGCCAGGGACTAGGGAGGGACAATGAGCAGTTCTTC.

This clonotype has more than one count but fewer than ten. V gene TRBV20-1 combines with J gene TRBJ1-1, with D unresolved. This CDR3 comprises 10 residues. The V end was cut by 5 bases, the J end by 7 bases, with 8 bases between. Germline V gives CDR1 DFQATT, CDR2 SNEGSKA (reference sequence). The CDR3 coding sequence is TGCAGTGCTTCGGGTGATGAAGCTTTCTTT. Protein sequence: CSASGDEAFF.

The table lists this clonotype with many counts. The chain has TRBV7-2 and TRBJ1-1; the D is unclear. The V gene's germline CDR1 is SGHTA and CDR2 FQGNSA. V shed 3 bases and J shed 0 bases, with 8 bases lying between them. This CDR3 has 14 residues. The CDR3 spells CASSFGTMNTEAFF. CDR3 in DNA: TGTGCCAGCAGCTTCGGAACCATGAACACTGAAGCTTTCTTT.

In its sample, this clonotype was seen many times. The germline gene is not matched at one end of the junction; a read error may be the cause. The chain recombines TRBV7-2 with TRBJ2-7; D unclear. The germline gives CDR1 SGHTA, CDR2 FQGNSA. This CDR3 has 11 residues. CDR3 sequence reads: CASSVAVEQYF. The DNA for the CDR3 is TGTGCCAGCAGCGTAGCAGTAGAGCAGTACTTC.

At least ten counts were recorded for this clonotype. The rearrangement uses TRBV5-6 and TRBJ2-1, with D uncertain. This CDR3 is built from 12 residues. V dropped 4 bases and J dropped 7 bases, with 9 bases sitting between them. CDR1 is SGHDT, CDR2 YYEEEE, per germline. The CDR3 DNA sequence: TGTGCCAGCAGCACCCTCGGGAATGAGCAGTTCTTC. Protein product: CASSTLGNEQFF.

The rearrangement uses TRBV19 and TRBJ2-3; 10 bases agree with TRBD1. V shed 7 bases, J shed 5 bases, and the junction held 9 bases outside the gene matches. Germline V gene sequence: CDR1 LNHDA, CDR2 SQIVND (reference sequence). This CDR3 region has 15 residues. CDR3 protein: CASTLQTGGQDTQYF. As DNA, the CDR3 is TGTGCCAGTACCCTCCAGACAGGGGGCCAAGATACGCAGTATTTT.

This clonotype was detected many times. The CDR3, as DNA: TGTGCCAGCAGTTTCGGGACAGGGGGCTCCAATGAGCAGTTCTTC. It yields the protein CASSFGTGGSNEQFF. This sequence joins TRBV12-3 or TRBV12-4 and TRBJ2-1, with 12 bases matching TRBD1. The CDR3 spans 15 residues. J gave up 6 bases and V 3 bases, and 3 bases lay outside the gene matches.

There are a few counts of this clonotype. This chain connects TRBV28 to TRBJ2-7; 7 bases are a match to TRBD1. CDR1 and CDR2 (germline): MDHEN, SYDVKM. V lost 7 bases, J lost 4 bases, and 4 bases stayed unmatched. The CDR3 has 12 residues. CDR3 sequence (DNA): TGTGCCAGCATCGGGACAGCTTACGAGCAGTACTTC. Amino acid sequence: CASIGTAYEQYF.

The table lists this clonotype with many counts. The gene calls are TRBV19 and TRBJ1-1; D is undetermined. V was clipped by 1 base and J by 0 bases, with 12 bases between them. CDR1 and CDR2 from the germline V gene are LNHDA and SQIVND (reference sequence). This CDR3 spans 16 amino acids. CDR3 DNA sequence: TGTGCCAGTAGTATAGGAGGAATAGGGATGAACACTGAAGCTTTCTTT. It is translated as CASSIGGIGMNTEAFF.

This clonotype was found a few times. The V and J genes are TRBV20-1 and TRBJ2-1, with D perhaps matching TRBD2 (6 bases). Trimming took off 6 bases at V and 3 bases at J, with 12 bases between the two ends. CDR1 DFQATT and CDR2 SNEGSKA come from the germline V gene (reference sequence). The CDR3 loop spans 13 amino acids. In DNA form, the CDR3 reads TGCAGTGCGGGGACTGCGAACTACAATGAGCAGTTCTTC. Protein product: CSAGTANYNEQFF.

This clonotype occurred a few times. The V gene is TRBV14, the J gene TRBJ1-1, with 7 positions matching TRBD1. The CDR3 is made up of 12 amino acids. The ends lost 5 bases at V and 11 bases at J; junction bases unmatched: 8. Germline assignment: CDR1 SGHDN and CDR2 FVKESK. Here the CDR3 DNA reads TGTGCCAGCAGCAACCGACAGGGTGCGGCTTTCTTT. Amino acid sequence: CASSNRQGAAFF.

This clonotype has ten or more counts. The chain links TRBV20-1 to TRBJ2-7; 7 bases align to TRBD1. Germline CDR1 reads DFQATT; CDR2 reads SNEGSKA (reference sequence). The ends lost 0 bases at V and 2 bases at J; junction bases unmatched: 7. The CDR3 is made up of 15 amino acids. CDR3 region: CSARDPGGIAYEQYF. CDR3 bases: TGCAGTGCTAGAGATCCAGGGGGTATCGCCTACGAGCAGTACTTC.

V gene TRBV7-2 combines with J gene TRBJ1-1; 7 bases are a match to TRBD1. Per germline, CDR1 SGHTA and CDR2 FQGNSA. With 5 bases clipped from V and 1 base from J, the junction kept 13 bases outside the gene matches. The CDR3 is 17 amino acids. As DNA, the CDR3 is TGTGCCAGCAGCCCCAGGAACCTCGGACAGGAGAACACTGAAGCTTTCTTT. The encoded protein is CASSPRNLGQENTEAFF.

This CDR3 is CASGITQPQHF. The CDR3, as DNA: TGTGCCAGTGGGATAACCCAGCCCCAGCATTTT. The chain combines TRBV19 with TRBJ1-5; D not certain. Trimming cost V 8 bases and J 7 bases, with 9 bases left between them. CDR3 size: 11 residues. Germline CDR1 LNHDA, CDR2 SQIVND (reference sequence).

This clonotype was picked up a small number of times. The chain recombines TRBV30 with TRBJ1-1; unclear D gene. V was pared by 2 bases and J by 0 bases, with 10 bases between. Germline lookup yields CDR1 GTSNPN and CDR2 SVGIG (reference sequence). This CDR3 region has 14 residues. The CDR3 DNA follows: TGTGCCTGGAGTTCGGGAGGCCTGAACACTGAAGCTTTCTTT. It codes for CAWSSGGLNTEAFF.

Many counts were recorded for this clonotype. J is TRBJ1-5 and V is TRBV24-1, with a tentative D call TRBD1 (5 bases). Trimming pared 4 bases from V and 5 bases from J, leaving 8 bases between. Germline V gene lookup returns CDR1 KGHDR and CDR2 SFDVKD. CDR3 length equals 13 residues. CDR3 protein: CATSDRDYQPQHF. Here the CDR3 DNA reads TGTGCCACCAGTGACAGGGACTATCAGCCCCAGCATTTT.

The chain couples TRBV6-4 to TRBJ2-7, with 8 bases that match TRBD1. The trim removed 2 bases at V and 5 bases at J, leaving 5 bases unmatched. The CDR3 has 14 residues. The germline V gene has CDR1 MRHNA and CDR2 SNTAGT. The CDR3 loop is CASSDGQGSDEQYF. DNA for the CDR3: TGTGCCAGCAGTGACGGACAGGGAAGCGACGAGCAGTACTTC.

Sample share makes this clonotype medium-sized. This chain links TRBV27 with TRBJ1-2, with 7 bases fitting TRBD1. With 8 bases clipped from V and 6 bases from J, the junction kept 24 bases outside the gene matches. Germline CDR1 reads MNHEY; CDR2 reads SMNVEV (reference sequence). The CDR3 has 18 amino acids. The CDR3 reads CASRDPGQPDETQDGYTF. The DNA for the CDR3 is TGTGCCAGCCGAGACCCGGGACAGCCTGATGAGACCCAAGATGGCTACACCTTC.

This clonotype showed up many times. The V gene is TRBV7-2, the J gene TRBJ2-7, with TRBD2 matching over 8 bases. The germline gives CDR1 SGHTA, CDR2 FQGNSA. The CDR3 length is 15 residues. After removal of 2 bases from V and 4 bases from J, the junction contained 7 bases not matched to a gene. Written as DNA, the CDR3 is TGTGCCAGCAGCTTACGGGGGGGTGGGGAGTACGAGCAGTACTTC. Protein sequence: CASSLRGGGEYEQYF.

This clonotype was detected a few times. V usage is TRBV20-1 and J usage is TRBJ2-1; D remains ambiguous. The CDR3 extends over 10 amino acids. Trimming left V 0 bases short and J 12 bases short, with 6 bases between. Germline V gene data show CDR1 as DFQATT and CDR2 as SNEGSKA (reference sequence). The CDR3 nucleotides read TGCAGTGCTAGAGACAGGTGGCAGTTCTTC. It yields the protein CSARDRWQFF.

This chain links TRBV6-6 with TRBJ2-5, with 8 bases aligning to TRBD1. V lost 6 bases to trimming and J lost 5 bases; unmatched junction nucleotides: 20. The CDR3 has 18 amino acids. The germline CDR1 and CDR2 sequences are MNHNY and SVGAGI (reference sequence). CDR3 sequence: CASSPTLRTGSFGETQYF. Written as DNA, the CDR3 is TGTGCCAGCAGCCCAACACTAAGGACAGGGTCGTTCGGGGAGACCCAGTACTTC.

This clonotype occurred many times. V is TRBV2 and J is TRBJ1-6; D not resolved. There are 16 residues in the CDR3. Trimming shortened V by 3 bases and J by 8 bases, and 17 bases separated the two germline ends. CDR1 is SNHLY and CDR2 is FYNNEI in the germline V gene. CDR3: CASSESGPATDSPLHF. The CDR3 coding sequence is TGTGCCAGCAGTGAGTCAGGCCCTGCGACCGATTCACCCCTCCACTTT.